Below are 19 T cell receptor beta chains sequenced from a single sample in a study of T cells in Graves' hyperthyroidism and ophthalmopathy. Using RNA transcripts as the source, TCR beta CDR3 regions were amplified. First-round RT-PCR of the TCR CDR3 relied on the HTBI primer set. MiXCR was run by TCRdb on the multiplex PCR reads, yielding one entry per CDR3 protein. The sample has roughly 600,000 distinct CDR3 sequences; approximately 15% are singletons. The specimen sequenced was blood. Every receptor here comes from a woman aged 45 to 65 with Graves' ophthalmopathy.

This clonotype was detected ten times or more. The chain is built from TRBV11-2 and TRBJ2-1; D not resolved. The germline V and J ends were trimmed by 3 bases and 8 bases, with 11 bases remaining between them. Germline V gene data show CDR1 as SGHAT and CDR2 as FQNNGV. The CDR3 has 13 amino acids. CDR3 amino acids: CASSFMVNHEQFF. CDR3 nucleotide sequence: TGTGCCAGCAGCTTTATGGTGAACCATGAGCAGTTCTTC.

This clonotype occurred many times. The V gene is TRBV12-5, the J gene TRBJ2-7; D remains unclear. The CDR3 has 15 amino acids. V lost 3 bases to trimming and J lost 0 bases, with 12 bases between them. From germline, CDR1 is LGHNT and CDR2 FRNRAP. The CDR3 is CASGLSGTSSYEQYF. The CDR3 DNA follows: TGTGCTAGTGGTTTATCAGGCACGAGCTCCTACGAGCAGTACTTC. Combining the CDR3 with reference TRBV12-5 and TRBJ2-7 gives the whole variable domain DARVTQTPRHKVTEMGQEVTMRCQPILGHNTVFWYRQTMMQGLELLAYFRNRAPLDDSGMPKDRFSAEMPDATLATLKIQPSEPRDSAVYFCASGLSGTSSYEQYFGPGTRLTVT.

About this clonotype itself: Being one base from a much bigger clone, this may be a read error. The chain joins TRBV15 to TRBJ2-3; D is perhaps TRBD2 (6 bases). This CDR3 is built from 16 residues. CDR1 and CDR2 from the germline V gene are LNHNV and YYDKDF (reference sequence). The CDR3 sequence: CAASREEGPITDTQYF. CDR3 nucleotide sequence: TGTGCCGCCAGCAGAGAGGAGGGACCCATCACAGATACGCAGTATTTT.

The table lists this clonotype with many counts. The chain recombines TRBV28 with TRBJ2-7; D is tentatively TRBD1 or TRBD2 (5 bases each). The germline V gene encodes CDR1 MDHEN and CDR2 SYDVKM. The CDR3 runs 16 residues. V was clipped by 5 bases and J by 3 bases, with 20 bases between them. In DNA, the CDR3 is TGTGCCAGCAGTAAGGTCGTGGGGGTCCCCCACTACGAGCAGTACTTC. It yields the protein CASSKVVGVPHYEQYF.

The chain recombines TRBV4-1 with TRBJ2-3; D unclear. From germline, CDR1 is MGHRA and CDR2 YSYEKL. V was cut by 1 base and J by 0 bases, with 20 bases left in between. The CDR3 covers 19 residues. The CDR3 DNA follows: TGCGCCAGCAGCCAAGGGTGTCTACTGGTCCCCTGTAGCACAGATACGCAGTATTTT. Translation gives CASSQGCLLVPCSTDTQYF.

V is TRBV5-6 and J is TRBJ2-5, with D tentatively TRBD2 (6 bases). Between the trimmed V and J ends, which lost 1 base and 4 bases, there was a span of 8 bases. Germline V gene data show CDR1 as SGHDT and CDR2 as YYEEEE. The CDR3 is 13 residues long. The CDR3 region is CASSLTGAETQYF. The DNA of the CDR3 is TGTGCCAGCAGCTTGACGGGAGCAGAGACCCAGTACTTC.

As regards this clonotype: The CDR3 ends on some other residue instead of the conserved phenylalanine or tryptophan, so this is likely a read error. The V call is TRBV4-2, the J call TRBJ2-1, with a weak D call TRBD2 (6 bases). The CDR3 is 16 residues long. Germline V gives CDR1 LGHNA, CDR2 YNFKEQ. The V end was cut by 5 bases, the J end by 0 bases, with 14 bases between. The CDR3 coding sequence is TGTGCCAGCAGCACTCATAGCGGAAGCTCCTACAATGAGCAGTTCCTC. Its translation is CASSTHSGSSYNEQFL.

In its sample, this clonotype was seen a few times. A much larger clone differs by one base, so this may be a read error. The chain is built from TRBV7-6 and TRBJ2-5, with 9 positions matching TRBD1. Trimming cost V 7 bases and J 9 bases; bases outside gene matches: 9. Germline V lookup: CDR1 SGHVS, CDR2 FNYEAQ. This CDR3 has 13 amino acids. Here the CDR3 DNA reads TGTGCCAGCACGGGACAGGGTTGGGGGGCCCAGTACTTC. Translation gives CASTGQGWGAQYF.

This clonotype showed up many times. V gene TRBV28 combines with J gene TRBJ1-4; 10 nucleotides match TRBD1. This CDR3 is 15 amino acids long. The germline gives CDR1 MDHEN, CDR2 SYDVKM. Trimming cost V 6 bases and J 6 bases; bases outside gene matches: 7. The CDR3, as DNA: TGTGCCAGCAGCCCGGGACAGGGGAGTTATGAAAAACTGTTTTTT. Its protein is CASSPGQGSYEKLFF.

This clonotype appeared many times. The J gene is TRBJ2-1, the V gene TRBV7-3; possibly TRBD2 for D (5 bases). This CDR3 spans 15 amino acids. The germline gives CDR1 SGHTA, CDR2 FQGTGA. Trimming stripped 1 base from V and 3 bases from J, with 10 bases between. The CDR3 DNA reads as TGTGCCAGCAGCTTAAATCCCGACTACTACAATGAGCAGTTCTTC. This encodes CASSLNPDYYNEQFF.

The rearrangement links TRBV6-1 to TRBJ2-7; TRBD1 agrees at 11 bases. The CDR3 is 17 residues long. V was pared by 7 bases and J by 0 bases, with 11 bases of the junction left unmatched. Germline assignment: CDR1 MNHNS and CDR2 SASEGT. CDR3 bases: TGTGCCAGCAACCTCGGACAGGGGGCCCCGTCCTCCTACGAGCAGTACTTC. This gives the protein CASNLGQGAPSSYEQYF.

The J gene is TRBJ1-2, the V gene TRBV29-1; 11 nucleotides match TRBD1. Looked up from germline, CDR1 is SQVTM and CDR2 is ANQGSEA. The CDR3 covers 13 residues. J gave up 5 bases and V 3 bases, and 2 bases lay outside the gene matches. CDR3 region: CSVEGTGGYGYTF. CDR3 in DNA: TGCAGCGTTGAGGGGACAGGGGGGTATGGCTACACCTTC.

V is TRBV6-1 and J is TRBJ2-1; TRBD2 matches at 8 bases. CDR3 length: 13 residues. Germline V lookup: CDR1 MNHNS, CDR2 SASEGT. Trimming at V came to 2 bases and at J to 9 bases, leaving 3 bases not matched to a gene. CDR3 in DNA: TGTGCCAGCAGTGAACAAGCGGGGGTTGAGCAGTTCTTC. Protein product: CASSEQAGVEQFF.

This clonotype was observed many times. The chain combines TRBV12-3 or TRBV12-4 with TRBJ1-1; 7 nucleotides match TRBD1. This CDR3 contains 17 residues. With V trimmed by 1 base and J by 4 bases, 12 bases remained unmatched. The CDR3 reads CASSLGLHRGSATEAFF. The CDR3 nucleotides are TGTGCCAGCAGTTTAGGCCTCCACAGGGGTTCTGCCACTGAAGCTTTCTTT.

This clonotype was seen a handful of times. This rearrangement joins TRBV3-2 to TRBJ2-7; the D call of TRBD2 is as the table states it, not checked on the DNA. TRBV3-2 is a documented pseudogene. The length of the CDR3 is 14 residues. The CDR3 coding sequence is TGTGCCAGCAGGAGCGGGAGGCTTACCTACGAGCAGTACTTC. This encodes CASRSGRLTYEQYF.

This clonotype appeared a few times. This chain uses TRBV25-1 with TRBJ2-3, with 11 bases that match TRBD2. The CDR3 loop spans 16 amino acids. Germline V gene lookup returns CDR1 MGHDK and CDR2 SYGVNS. V gave up 2 bases and J gave up 2 bases; unmatched junction bases: 3. In nucleotides, the CDR3 is TGTGCCAGCAGTGAAACTAGCGGGGGCTACACAGATACGCAGTATTTT. Its protein is CASSETSGGYTDTQYF.

This clonotype has a count of ten or more. The genes are TRBV7-2 and TRBJ2-7; TRBD2 aligns across 11 bases. Germline V gives CDR1 SGHTA, CDR2 FQGNSA. This CDR3 comprises 14 residues. The ends lost 1 base at V and 7 bases at J; junction bases unmatched: 3. The CDR3 DNA is TGTGCCAGCAGCTTAGTAGCGGGAGGGTTGGAGCAGTACTTC. This sequence encodes CASSLVAGGLEQYF.

The V call is TRBV28, the J call TRBJ2-3, with 9 positions matching TRBD2. The junction had 13 bases not matched to a gene; V was cut back by 10 bases and J by 2 bases. CDR3 size: 16 residues. The V gene's germline CDR1 is MDHEN and CDR2 SYDVKM. CDR3 loop: CATSVYAGGYTDTQYF. CDR3 nucleotides: TGTGCCACCTCAGTTTACGCGGGAGGGTACACAGATACGCAGTATTTT.

This clonotype was counted many times. The chain has TRBV6-1 and TRBJ1-2; 9 bases map to TRBD1. J lost 8 bases, V lost 6 bases, and 7 bases had no gene match. Germline V gene lookup returns CDR1 MNHNS and CDR2 SASEGT. This CDR3 is 13 amino acids long. The CDR3 sequence is CASSGQGQWGYTF. Here the CDR3 DNA reads TGTGCCAGCAGCGGACAGGGGCAGTGGGGCTACACCTTC.